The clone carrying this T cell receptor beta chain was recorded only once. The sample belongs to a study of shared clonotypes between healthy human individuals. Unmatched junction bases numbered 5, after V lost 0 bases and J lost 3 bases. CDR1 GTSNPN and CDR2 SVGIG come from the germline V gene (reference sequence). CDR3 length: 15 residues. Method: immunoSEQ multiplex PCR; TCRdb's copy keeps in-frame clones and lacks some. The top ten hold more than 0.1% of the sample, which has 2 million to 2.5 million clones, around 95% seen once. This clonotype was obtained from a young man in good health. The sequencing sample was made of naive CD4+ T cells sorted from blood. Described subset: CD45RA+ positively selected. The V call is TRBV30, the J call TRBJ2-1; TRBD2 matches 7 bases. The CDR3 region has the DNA TGTGCCTGGAGTGTGAGGACTAGAAACTACAATGAGCAGTTCTTC. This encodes CAWSVRTRNYNEQFF.